This T cell receptor (beta chain) was retrieved from a study of resident and recirculating memory T cells in vitiligo. Overall study results and limits: Clonality differed among vitiligo lesions, with no unique dominant clone.

In the case of this clone: The antigen is not known.

The table came from immunoSEQ multiplex PCR; TCRdb's copy has only in-frame clones and leaves some out. This table holds roughly 80,000 clones, about 90% found once. The germline gives CDR1 MDHEN, CDR2 SYDVKM. V trimming: 5 bases; J trimming: 7 bases; junction bases outside the gene matches: 9. The CDR3 is made up of 15 amino acids. Material for sequencing was blood. The receptor's source is a male donor with vitiligo. The chain combines TRBV28 with TRBJ2-2; 8 bases agree with TRBD2. The CDR3 DNA reads TGTGCCAGCAGTATTCTAGCGGGCCTTGACGGGGAGCTGTTTTTT. As protein: CASSILAGLDGELFF.